This T cell receptor beta chain was captured by sequencing in a study of T cells after yellow fever vaccination. As for the study in general: With SMART-Seq v4 Ultra Low Input, the fractions containing low cell numbers were prepared.

The germline V and J ends were trimmed by 0 bases and 8 bases, with 13 bases remaining between them. This CDR3 is 14 amino acids long. Germline values: CDR1 MNHEY, CDR2 SVGAGI. Whole-study results and caveats: Post-booster samples contained most primary-vaccination clones (around 95% CD4, about 90% CD8). Relatively few clonotypes were ones that appeared in both CD4 and CD8 compartments.

A remark on this clonotype: Its antigen is still unknown.

In TCRdb, the 5' RACE reads were re-called with MiXCR into one record per CDR3 protein. Among around 500,000 distinct CDR3 sequences listed, roughly a fifth were seen once. The TCR comes from a man between 18 and 35 years old who received the YFV17D yellow fever vaccine. The chain combines TRBV6-5 with TRBJ1-2; D gene unclear. This sample comprised PBMCs, obtained approximately 22 days after the first yellow fever vaccination. This CDR3 is CASSYSPSSLGYTF. In DNA form, the CDR3 reads TGTGCCAGCAGTTACTCGCCCTCATCCTTAGGCTACACCTTC.